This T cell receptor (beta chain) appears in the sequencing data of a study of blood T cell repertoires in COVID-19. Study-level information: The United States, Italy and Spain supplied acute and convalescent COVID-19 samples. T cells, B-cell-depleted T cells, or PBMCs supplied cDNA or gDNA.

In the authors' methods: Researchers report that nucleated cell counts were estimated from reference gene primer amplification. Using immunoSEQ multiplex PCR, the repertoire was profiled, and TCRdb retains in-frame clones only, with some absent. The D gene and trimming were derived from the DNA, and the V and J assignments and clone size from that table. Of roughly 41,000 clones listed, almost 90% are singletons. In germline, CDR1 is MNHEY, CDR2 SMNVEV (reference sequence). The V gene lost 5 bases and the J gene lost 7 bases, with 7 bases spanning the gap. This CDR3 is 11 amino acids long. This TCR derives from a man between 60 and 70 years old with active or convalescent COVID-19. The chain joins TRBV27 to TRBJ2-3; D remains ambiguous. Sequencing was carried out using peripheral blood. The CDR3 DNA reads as TGTGCCAGCAGTCGGAGAAATACGCAGTATTTT. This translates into CASSRRNTQYF.